The rows below give T cell receptor beta chains drawn from one sample of a study of T cells after yellow fever vaccination. TCRdb redid the calling of the 5' RACE reads with MiXCR, one entry per CDR3 protein. Seen here are 300,000 or so distinct CDR3 sequences, 10% to 15% observed once, and the top ten hold 0.4% to 0.65%. The input for sequencing was CD4+ T cells sorted from PBMCs, taken 45 days after the yellow fever booster vaccination. The receptors were gathered from a man aged 25-45 years who received the YFV17D yellow fever vaccine. The CDR3 runs from the conserved cysteine through the conserved F or W. The D gene is left open where the match is weak. Expanded clones get a size class; other rows say once, few or many, or leave the size out.

CDR3aa: CASSFGYYNEQFF
CDR3nt: TGTGCCAGCAGCTTTGGTTATTACAATGAGCAGTTCTTC
j_gene: TRBJ2-1
abundance: few
d_gene: -
v_gene: TRBV7-2

CDR3aa: CASSSPPWTSGRGSYNEQFF
CDR3nt: TGCGCCAGCAGCTCCCCGCCCTGGACTAGCGGGAGGGGCTCCTACAATGAGCAGTTCTTC
j_gene: TRBJ2-1
abundance: -
d_gene: TRBD2
v_gene: TRBV5-1

CDR3aa: CSGRPSTDTQYF
CDR3nt: TGCAGCGGGAGACCTAGCACAGATACGCAGTATTTT
j_gene: TRBJ2-3
abundance: few
d_gene: -
v_gene: TRBV29-1

CDR3aa: CASSPLGLATYEQYF
CDR3nt: TGCGCCAGCAGCCCACTGGGGCTAGCAACCTACGAGCAGTACTTC
j_gene: TRBJ2-7
abundance: few
d_gene: -
v_gene: TRBV5-1

CDR3aa: CSARPTSGNTYTQYF
CDR3nt: TGCAGTGCCCGACCGACTAGCGGGAACACTTATACGCAGTATTTT
j_gene: TRBJ2-3
abundance: many
d_gene: TRBD2
v_gene: TRBV20-1

CDR3aa: CSARAARLANTGELFF
CDR3nt: TGCAGTGCTAGGGCCGCGCGACTAGCAAACACCGGGGAGCTGTTTTTT
j_gene: TRBJ2-2
abundance: few
d_gene: TRBD2
v_gene: TRBV20-1

CDR3aa: CASTSGRNTGELFF
CDR3nt: TGCGCCAGCACTAGCGGGAGGAACACCGGGGAGCTGTTTTTT
j_gene: TRBJ2-2
abundance: few
d_gene: TRBD2
v_gene: TRBV5-1

CDR3aa: CASSRESEAFF
CDR3nt: TGCGCCAGCAGTAGGGAAAGTGAAGCTTTCTTT
j_gene: TRBJ1-1
abundance: few
d_gene: -
v_gene: TRBV5-1

CDR3aa: CASSYTRQGSTDTQYF
CDR3nt: TGTGCCAGCAGTTACACCCGACAGGGAAGCACAGATACGCAGTATTTT
j_gene: TRBJ2-3
abundance: -
d_gene: TRBD1
v_gene: TRBV6-5

CDR3aa: CASKGMTANTEAFF
CDR3nt: TGTGCCAGCAAGGGAATGACAGCGAACACTGAAGCTTTCTTT
j_gene: TRBJ1-1
abundance: few
d_gene: -
v_gene: TRBV12-3/TRBV12-4

CDR3aa: CATSRSLLRVEQFF
CDR3nt: TGTGCCACCAGCAGATCCCTACTAAGGGTTGAGCAGTTCTTC
j_gene: TRBJ2-1
abundance: many
d_gene: -
v_gene: TRBV15

CDR3aa: CSASRDPDTQYF
CDR3nt: TGCAGTGCTAGTCGGGACCCAGATACGCAGTATTTT
j_gene: TRBJ2-3
abundance: -
d_gene: -
v_gene: TRBV20-1

CDR3aa: CASSLETGSKEQYF
CDR3nt: TGCGCCAGCAGCTTGGAGACAGGATCGAAGGAGCAGTACTTC
j_gene: TRBJ2-7
abundance: few
d_gene: -
v_gene: TRBV5-1

CDR3aa: CASSGVEAGRGIYEQYF
CDR3nt: TGTGCCAGCAGCGGAGTAGAGGCGGGCAGGGGAATCTACGAGCAGTACTTC
j_gene: TRBJ2-7
abundance: -
d_gene: -
v_gene: TRBV6-2/TRBV6-3

CDR3aa: CSASRGGEKLFF
CDR3nt: TGCAGTGCTAGCAGGGGGGGTGAAAAACTGTTTTTT
j_gene: TRBJ1-4
abundance: few
d_gene: TRBD1
v_gene: TRBV20-1

CDR3aa: CASSYSLQVADTQYF
CDR3nt: TGTGCCAGCAGTTACTCGCTGCAGGTGGCAGATACGCAGTATTTT
j_gene: TRBJ2-3
abundance: -
d_gene: -
v_gene: TRBV6-5

CDR3aa: CASSSKYEQYF
CDR3nt: TGTGCCAGCAGCTCAAAGTACGAGCAGTACTTC
j_gene: TRBJ2-7
abundance: many
d_gene: -
v_gene: TRBV7-2

CDR3aa: CASSIGVLSSYEQYF
CDR3nt: TGTGCCAGCTCAATCGGGGTTCTTAGCTCCTACGAGCAGTACTTC
j_gene: TRBJ2-7
abundance: -
d_gene: -
v_gene: TRBV18

CDR3aa: CASSLASGRTDTQYF
CDR3nt: TGTGCCAGCAGCTTAGCTAGCGGGAGGACAGATACGCAGTATTTT
j_gene: TRBJ2-3
abundance: many
d_gene: TRBD2
v_gene: TRBV7-2

CDR3aa: CSARPPPSFEQFF
CDR3nt: TGCAGTGCTAGGCCTCCTCCTAGCTTTGAGCAGTTCTTC
j_gene: TRBJ2-1
abundance: few
d_gene: -
v_gene: TRBV20-1

CDR3aa: CSARDRNTEAFF
CDR3nt: TGCAGTGCTAGAGACAGGAACACTGAAGCTTTCTTT
j_gene: TRBJ1-1
abundance: few
d_gene: -
v_gene: TRBV20-1

CDR3aa: CASTLTSPTYNEQFF
CDR3nt: TGTGCCAGCACCCTTACTAGCCCTACTTACAATGAGCAGTTCTTC
j_gene: TRBJ2-1
abundance: few
d_gene: -
v_gene: TRBV6-2/TRBV6-3

CDR3aa: CASSRTSGSRDTQYF
CDR3nt: TGTGCCAGCAGCAGGACTAGCGGGAGTAGGGATACGCAGTATTTT
j_gene: TRBJ2-3
abundance: -
d_gene: TRBD2
v_gene: TRBV5-4